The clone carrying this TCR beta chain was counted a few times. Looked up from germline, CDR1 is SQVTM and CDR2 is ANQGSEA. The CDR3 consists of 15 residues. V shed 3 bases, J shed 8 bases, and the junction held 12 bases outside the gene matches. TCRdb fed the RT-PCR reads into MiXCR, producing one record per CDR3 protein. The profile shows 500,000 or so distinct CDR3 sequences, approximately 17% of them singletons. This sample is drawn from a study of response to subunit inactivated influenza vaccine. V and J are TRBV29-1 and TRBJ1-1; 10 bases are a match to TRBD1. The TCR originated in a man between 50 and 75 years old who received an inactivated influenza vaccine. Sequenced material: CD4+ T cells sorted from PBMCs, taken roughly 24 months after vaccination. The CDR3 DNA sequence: TGCAGCGTTGAGAAAGGAGGGACAGGGGTGGGGGAAGCTTTCTTT. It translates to CSVEKGGTGVGEAFF. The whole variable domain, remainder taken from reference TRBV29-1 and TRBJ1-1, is SAVISQKPSRDICQRGTSLTIQCQVDSQVTMMFWYRQQPGQSLTLIATANQGSEATYESGFVIDKFPISRPNLTFSTLTVSNMSPEDSSIYLCSVEKGGTGVGEAFFGQGTRLTVV.